Presented here are 16 T cell receptor beta chains from one specimen sequenced in a study of PD-L1 blockade in urothelial cancer. Indicated time point: pretreatment peripheral blood. TCRdb keeps only in-frame clones here, not all; method: immunoSEQ multiplex PCR. The sample contains tens of thousands of clones, 70% to 90% of which appear only once. This sample comprised PBMCs, obtained around atezolizumab (anti-PD-L1) treatment. These receptors originate from a man aged 35 to 55 with urothelial cancer.

The rearrangement joins TRBV2 to TRBJ1-2; TRBD1 is a possible D gene (6 bases). The CDR3 spans 14 residues. Trimming cost V 6 bases and J 5 bases, with 16 bases left between them. Germline V gene sequence: CDR1 SNHLY, CDR2 FYNNEI. This CDR3 is CASRGQILGYGYTF. The CDR3 bases are TGTGCCAGCAGGGGACAAATCTTGGGTTATGGCTACACCTTC.

The V call is TRBV7-3, the J call TRBJ2-3; 7 bases agree with TRBD2. The ends lost 0 bases at V and 8 bases at J; junction bases unmatched: 11. This CDR3 region has 16 residues. Germline CDR1 and CDR2: SGHTA and FQGTGA. The CDR3 sequence: CASSLTLGGSKGTQYF. The DNA of the CDR3 is TGTGCCAGCAGCTTAACGCTGGGCGGGAGTAAGGGTACGCAGTATTTT.

The chain couples TRBV2 to TRBJ2-1; 7 nucleotides line up with TRBD2. Germline CDR1 SNHLY, CDR2 FYNNEI. V lost 7 bases to trimming and J lost 8 bases; unmatched junction nucleotides: 17. The CDR3 sequence is 16 residues long. CDR3 nucleotides: TGTGCCAGCAAATCATTAGGCCGCGGGAGTCTATATGAGCAGTTCTTC. Translation: CASKSLGRGSLYEQFF.

This rearrangement joins TRBV6-5 to TRBJ1-2; a weak D match, TRBD1 (6 bases). This CDR3 is built from 15 residues. Trimming removed 0 bases from V and 4 bases from J, with 12 bases in between. The V gene's germline CDR1 is MNHEY and CDR2 SVGAGI. CDR3 residues: CASSYSRGGPYGYTF. CDR3 sequence (DNA): TGTGCCAGCAGTTACTCGAGGGGGGGCCCCTATGGCTACACCTTC.

V usage is TRBV28 and J usage is TRBJ2-1, with TRBD2 matching over 9 bases. This CDR3 region has 15 residues. The germline V gene encodes CDR1 MDHEN and CDR2 SYDVKM. The V segment lost 4 bases and the J segment 3 bases; nucleotides outside the gene matches: 4. Here the CDR3 reads CASSYSGSGYNEQFF. The CDR3 nucleotides read TGTGCCAGCAGTTATAGCGGGAGCGGCTACAATGAGCAGTTCTTC.

The sample holds a few counts of this clone. V usage is TRBV6-1 and J usage is TRBJ2-7; no clear D. This CDR3 spans 11 amino acids. V shed 5 bases and J shed 3 bases, with 5 bases lying between them. Germline V gene data show CDR1 as MNHNS and CDR2 as SASEGT. The CDR3 coding sequence is TGTGCCAGCAGTTTCCACTACGAGCAGTACTTC. It codes for CASSFHYEQYF.

There are a few counts of this clone. The CDR3 DNA follows: TGTGCCAGCAGTTCAGTATTGGACAGGGTGGCCCACGAGCAGTACTTC. Translating gives CASSSVLDRVAHEQYF. The V gene is TRBV28, the J gene TRBJ2-7; the match to TRBD1 covers 8 bases. Germline V gene data show CDR1 as MDHEN and CDR2 as SYDVKM. The CDR3 sequence is 16 residues long. Trimming removed 4 bases from V and 5 bases from J; junction bases left unmatched: 13.

The chain joins TRBV6-1 to TRBJ1-2; tentatively, D is TRBD1 (6 bases). The CDR3 covers 14 residues. V was trimmed by 6 bases and J by 4 bases, leaving 15 bases between them. Germline V gene data show CDR1 as MNHNS and CDR2 as SASEGT. The CDR3: CASRPTGRGYGYTF. Written as DNA, the CDR3 is TGTGCCAGCAGGCCCACAGGGAGAGGCTATGGCTACACCTTC.

CDR3 sequence: CASRNRQDRWNRPDQETQYF. In DNA form, the CDR3 reads TGTGCCAGCAGAAACCGACAAGACAGGTGGAATCGACCGGATCAAGAGACCCAGTACTTC. V gene TRBV6-4 combines with J gene TRBJ2-5, with D possibly being TRBD1 (6 bases). The CDR3 has 20 residues. The germline V gene encodes CDR1 MRHNA and CDR2 SNTAGT. The V end was cut by 6 bases, the J end by 2 bases, with 31 bases between.

This sequence joins TRBV5-1 and TRBJ2-3; 8 bases line up with TRBD1. V dropped 0 bases and J dropped 5; count of bases not matched to a gene: 8. Per germline, CDR1 SGHRS and CDR2 YFSETQ. The CDR3 contains 16 residues. CDR3 bases: TGCGCCAGCAGCTTGGGGACAGGGATGGGAGGAGATACGCAGTATTTT. It is translated as CASSLGTGMGGDTQYF.

The chain couples TRBV11-3 to TRBJ2-3; TRBD2 aligns across 10 bases. The CDR3 contains 17 residues. Per the germline V gene, CDR1 is SGHNT and CDR2 is YENEEA. V lost 1 base, J lost 4 bases, and 8 bases stayed unmatched. CDR3 DNA sequence: TGTGCCAGCAGCTTAGGGCTAGCGGGAGCGGGGGCAGATACGCAGTATTTT. Translating gives CASSLGLAGAGADTQYF.

The chain combines TRBV11-2 with TRBJ2-2, with D possibly TRBD2 on 6 matching bases. The CDR3 contains 16 residues. The germline V and J ends were trimmed by 4 bases and 8 bases, with 20 bases remaining between them. Germline assignment: CDR1 SGHAT and CDR2 FQNNGV. CDR3 in DNA: TGTGCCAGCAGCTCATGGGACTCCTCGCGTGGGGGGGAGCTGTTTTTT. Translating gives CASSSWDSSRGGELFF.

The chain couples TRBV11-2 to TRBJ2-7; 11 bases are a match to TRBD2. The V gene's germline CDR1 is SGHAT and CDR2 FQNNGV. Germline trimming cut 3 bases from V and 0 bases from J; bases unmatched to any gene: 4. The length of the CDR3 is 16 residues. CDR3 protein: CASSLYTSGSSYEQYF. CDR3 coding DNA: TGTGCCAGCAGCTTGTATACTAGCGGGAGCTCCTACGAGCAGTACTTC.

The chain recombines TRBV4-3 with TRBJ2-7; the match to TRBD2 covers 7 bases. This CDR3 has 15 residues. Germline CDR1 and CDR2: LGHNA and YSLEER. J gave up 3 bases and V 0 bases, and 5 bases lay outside the gene matches. This CDR3 reads CASSQDRPSGYEQYF. The CDR3, as DNA: TGCGCCAGCAGCCAAGATCGTCCTAGCGGCTACGAGCAGTACTTC.

The chain recombines TRBV18 with TRBJ1-1; D remains ambiguous. Trimming removed 2 bases from V and 2 bases from J, with 9 bases in between. The CDR3 runs to 14 residues. The germline V gene has CDR1 KGHSH and CDR2 LQKENI. CDR3 sequence reads: CASSPITVNTEAFF. CDR3 bases: TGTGCCAGCTCACCAATAACAGTTAACACTGAAGCTTTCTTT.

The chain is built from TRBV5-1 and TRBJ1-1; D gene ambiguous. Per the germline V gene, CDR1 is SGHRS and CDR2 is YFSETQ. CDR3 length: 11 residues. V lost 4 bases and J lost 5, with 6 bases in between. The CDR3 DNA is TGCGCCAGCAGCCCCGGTACTGAAGCTTTCTTT. This translates into CASSPGTEAFF.